The 24 T cell receptor beta chains listed next were all sequenced from one sample in a study of cytomegalovirus exposure and HLA in healthy donors (dated by TCRdb to the late 2010s). Libraries were built with the immunoSEQ multiplex PCR assay. The multiplex PCR relied on a mix of 60 forward primers for TCR Vbeta segments and 13 reverse primers for TCR Jbeta segments. TCRdb carries this immuneACCESS record with in-frame sequences only. Its versions omit some clonotypes, under half of them owing to an unresolved V gene in the studies checked, with the rest unexplained. This sample comprises approximately 150,000 clones, approximately 67% of them detected only once. Of the sample, roughly 4.1% falls within the top ten clones. Sequenced sample: PBMCs. These receptors were taken from a woman between 18 and 29 years old in good health and CMV-seropositive.

The chain combines TRBV7-8 with TRBJ2-7; D is possibly TRBD1 (5 bases). Per germline, CDR1 SGHVS and CDR2 FQNEAQ. V was trimmed by 5 bases and J by 2 bases, leaving 19 bases between them. The CDR3 covers 16 residues. The CDR3 nucleotides are TGTGCCAGCAGCCGGCCGCCAGGACATAAAACCTACGAGCAGTACTTC. Translating gives CASSRPPGHKTYEQYF.

This clone has only one observation. The chain links TRBV21-1 to TRBJ1-1; TRBD1 was called by the table and not checked on the DNA. TRBV21-1 represents a pseudogene. There are 16 residues in the CDR3. The CDR3 DNA is TGTGCCAGCATTTCCGAGAGGGACAGGGGGCGCACTGAAGCTTTCTTT. Its protein product is CASISERDRGRTEAFF.

This clone appeared once. The CDR3 nucleotides are TGTGCCAGCAGCCCCCAGGGCGCAACTAATGAAAAACTGTTTTTT. Protein product: CASSPQGATNEKLFF. V gene TRBV7-2 combines with J gene TRBJ1-4; D perhaps matches TRBD1 (5 bases). This CDR3 comprises 15 residues. Germline assignment: CDR1 SGHTA and CDR2 FQGNSA. V was shortened by 5 bases and J by 0 bases, with 10 bases between the two germline ends. The variable domain in full, completed from reference TRBV7-2 and TRBJ1-4, reads GAGVSQSPSNKVTEKGKDVELRCDPISGHTALYWYRQSLGQGLEFLIYFQGNSAPDKSGLPSDRFSAERTGGSVSTLTIQRTQQEDSAVYLCASSPQGATNEKLFFGSGTQLSVL.

V usage is TRBV27 and J usage is TRBJ2-5; 7 positions agree with TRBD1. Germline CDR1 MNHEY, CDR2 SMNVEV (reference sequence). The CDR3 has 14 residues. The V and J ends lost 3 bases and 4 bases, in that order; junction bases with no gene match: 5. CDR3 bases: TGTGCCAGCAGTTTTACAGGGGTGGGAGAGACCCAGTACTTC. Protein: CASSFTGVGETQYF.

The chain employs TRBV27 and TRBJ2-7; D might be TRBD2 (5 bases). The V end was cut by 5 bases, the J end by 1 base, with 9 bases between. The CDR3 covers 13 residues. Germline loops: CDR1 MNHEY, CDR2 SMNVEV (reference sequence). The CDR3 is CASSSGPSYEQYF. CDR3 sequence (DNA): TGTGCCAGCAGTAGCGGCCCTTCCTACGAGCAGTACTTC.

The chain is built from TRBV14 and TRBJ2-1; D uncertain. The ends were cut back, 2 bases at V and 10 bases at J, with 9 bases in the middle. The CDR3 has 12 residues. Germline-derived CDR1 and CDR2 are SGHDN and FVKESK. The CDR3 spells CASSQIEYEQFF. DNA of the CDR3: TGTGCCAGCAGCCAAATAGAGTACGAGCAGTTCTTC.

This clone is a singleton in its sample. The chain links TRBV4-1 to TRBJ2-2, with D tentatively TRBD2 (5 bases). Per germline, CDR1 MGHRA and CDR2 YSYEKL. V was clipped by 5 bases and J by 3 bases, with 7 bases between them. This CDR3 contains 13 residues. CDR3 loop: CASSEADTGELFF. DNA of the CDR3: TGCGCCAGCAGCGAAGCGGACACCGGGGAGCTGTTTTTT.

The V and J genes are TRBV4-3 and TRBJ2-1, with 8 bases lining up with TRBD1. The J segment lost 10 bases and the V segment lost 1 base, leaving 12 bases of the junction unmatched. Germline lookup yields CDR1 LGHNA and CDR2 YSLEER. The CDR3 length is 16 residues. The CDR3 reads CASSQVSGGDFIEQFF. The CDR3 coding sequence is TGCGCCAGCAGCCAAGTGTCAGGGGGCGATTTCATCGAGCAGTTCTTC.

This clone has only a few counts. This chain uses TRBV19 with TRBJ1-5; D is undetermined. The CDR3 is 15 residues long. CDR1 is LNHDA, CDR2 SQIVND, per germline (reference sequence). The ends were cut back, 3 bases at V and 0 bases at J, with 9 bases in the middle. The CDR3 DNA sequence: TGTGCCAGTAGTATCACGGAGTATAGCAATCAGCCCCAGCATTTT. This codes for CASSITEYSNQPQHF.

This chain joins TRBV5-1 and TRBJ2-1, with 9 bases matching TRBD1. This CDR3 region has 17 residues. Germline V CDR1 and CDR2: SGHRS, YFSETQ. The J segment lost 1 base and the V segment lost 3 bases, leaving 8 bases of the junction unmatched. The DNA for the CDR3 is TGCGCCAGCAGCTGGGGACAGGGCACCGGGTCCTACAATGAGCAGTTCTTC. It yields the protein CASSWGQGTGSYNEQFF.

This clone was observed a single time. This chain uses TRBV6-6 with TRBJ2-5, with 9 bases aligning to TRBD2. This CDR3 has 15 residues. The V gene's germline CDR1 is MNHNY and CDR2 SVGAGI (reference sequence). J gave up 3 bases and V 4 bases, and 6 bases lay outside the gene matches. The CDR3 reads CASSSGLAGEETQYF. CDR3 coding DNA: TGTGCCAGCAGTTCAGGGTTAGCGGGAGAAGAGACCCAGTACTTC.

V usage is TRBV5-4 and J usage is TRBJ1-2, with D hard to call. The CDR3 is 14 residues long. Germline CDR1 reads SGHNT; CDR2 reads YYREEE (reference sequence). V lost 4 bases and J lost 6, with 16 bases in between. This CDR3 reads CASSGEESWNGYTF. CDR3 coding DNA: TGTGCCAGCAGCGGCGAGGAAAGTTGGAATGGCTACACCTTC. The variable domain in full, completed from reference TRBV5-4 and TRBJ1-2, reads ETGVTQSPTHLIKTRGQQVTLRCSSQSGHNTVSWYQQALGQGPQFIFQYYREEENGRGNFPPRFSGLQFPNYSSELNVNALELDDSALYLCASSGEESWNGYTFGSGTRLTVV.

This chain connects TRBV19 to TRBJ1-1; 10 nucleotides agree with TRBD1. The V and J ends lost 6 bases and 6 bases, in that order; junction bases with no gene match: 13. Germline values: CDR1 LNHDA, CDR2 SQIVND (reference sequence). The CDR3 has 16 amino acids. This chain's CDR3 is CASRPQGRDRGPEAFF. CDR3 nucleotide sequence: TGTGCCAGTAGGCCTCAGGGACGGGACAGGGGACCTGAAGCTTTCTTT.

This clone was recorded only once. CDR3: CASSPAGTSDTGELFF. In DNA, the CDR3 is TGCGCCAGCAGCCCGGCCGGGACTAGCGACACCGGGGAGCTGTTTTTT. This chain joins TRBV5-1 and TRBJ2-2, with TRBD2 identical over 10 bases. The CDR3 is 16 residues long. The germline CDR1 and CDR2 sequences are SGHRS and YFSETQ. The V and J ends lost 4 bases and 3 bases, in that order; junction bases with no gene match: 6.

V gene TRBV7-9 combines with J gene TRBJ1-1; TRBD1 might be the D (6 bases). This CDR3 is 15 amino acids long. Germline V gene sequence: CDR1 SEHNR, CDR2 FQNEAQ (reference sequence). Trimming removed 2 bases at V and 5 bases at J, with 15 bases between. DNA of the CDR3: TGTGCCAGCAGCTTACCCCCACAGGGAAGGACTGAAGCTTTCTTT. Encoded protein: CASSLPPQGRTEAFF.

The chain links TRBV4-3 to TRBJ2-1; 10 nucleotides agree with TRBD2. With 1 base clipped from V and 2 bases from J, the junction kept 5 bases outside the gene matches. Per the germline V gene, CDR1 is LGHNA and CDR2 is YSLEER. There are 17 residues in the CDR3. The CDR3, as DNA: TGCGCCAGCAGCCAAGTCCTAGCGGGGGCAGCCTACAATGAGCAGTTCTTC. Its protein is CASSQVLAGAAYNEQFF.

The V call is TRBV28, the J call TRBJ2-5; TRBD1 aligns across 7 bases. The CDR3 runs to 14 residues. After removal of 6 bases from V and 5 bases from J, the junction contained 9 bases not matched to a gene. Germline lookup yields CDR1 MDHEN and CDR2 SYDVKM. The CDR3 reads CASRTGPFLETQYF. The CDR3 coding sequence is TGTGCCAGCAGGACAGGGCCCTTCCTGGAGACCCAGTACTTC.

This chain links TRBV18 with TRBJ2-7; possible D gene TRBD2, 5 bases. CDR1 KGHSH and CDR2 LQKENI come from the germline V gene. The CDR3 sequence is 13 residues long. V lost 5 bases to trimming and J lost 3 bases, with 11 bases between them. CDR3 protein: CASSVTDYYEQYF. For the CDR3, the DNA is TGTGCCAGCTCAGTCACAGACTACTACGAGCAGTACTTC.

The chain uses TRBV5-1 and TRBJ2-1; the D gene is possibly TRBD1 (6 bases). CDR1 and CDR2 (germline): SGHRS, YFSETQ. The CDR3 spans 16 residues. V lost 9 bases and J 3 bases, leaving 22 bases between the germline ends. The CDR3 DNA follows: TGCGCCAACCCACACTTGACCGGGACAAGCTACAATGAGCAGTTCTTC. Its protein is CANPHLTGTSYNEQFF.

The chain has TRBV7-3 and TRBJ2-1; 8 bases map to TRBD2. Per germline, CDR1 SGHTA and CDR2 FQGTGA. Germline trimming cut 3 bases from V and 0 bases from J; bases unmatched to any gene: 16. The CDR3 loop spans 20 amino acids. For the CDR3, the DNA is TGTGCCAGCAGCTTCATGGGGGGCGGGGCGGGAGGTATCTCCTACAATGAGCAGTTCTTC. This gives the protein CASSFMGGGAGGISYNEQFF.

CDR3 loop: CAWSVYGQGAYYGYTF. The CDR3 DNA follows: TGTGCCTGGAGTGTATACGGACAGGGGGCCTACTATGGCTACACCTTC. The V and J genes are TRBV30 and TRBJ1-2; TRBD1 matches at 11 bases. V was pared by 0 bases and J by 3 bases, with 6 bases of the junction left unmatched. From germline, CDR1 is GTSNPN and CDR2 SVGIG (reference sequence). The CDR3 has 16 residues.

This chain uses TRBV10-3 with TRBJ1-1, with 7 bases lining up with TRBD1. CDR1 and CDR2 from the germline V gene are ENHRY and SYGVKD. The CDR3 has 15 amino acids. V trimming: 6 bases; J trimming: 10 bases; junction bases outside the gene matches: 17. The CDR3 DNA is TGTGCCATCAGCCCAGAACAGGGGTATTTCGACGGAGCTTTCTTT. This sequence encodes CAISPEQGYFDGAFF.

This chain links TRBV5-6 with TRBJ2-7; D not resolved. The V and J ends lost 5 bases and 6 bases respectively, with 15 bases between them. The CDR3 runs 13 residues. CDR1 is SGHDT and CDR2 is YYEEEE in the germline V gene. CDR3 coding DNA: TGTGCCAGCAGAAGTACTGGTTGGTCCGAGCAGTACTTC. This gives the protein CASRSTGWSEQYF.

The rearrangement joins TRBV6-1 to TRBJ2-5; perhaps TRBD2 as D (6 bases). CDR3 size: 14 residues. Germline V gene data show CDR1 as MNHNS and CDR2 as SASEGT. The V end was cut by 7 bases, the J end by 2 bases, with 14 bases between. The CDR3 reads CASNHIAEQETQYF. The CDR3 bases are TGTGCCAGCAATCATATAGCGGAACAAGAGACCCAGTACTTC.